The sequence of this T cell receptor beta chain was determined in a study of T cell responses to AZD1222 COVID-19 vaccine. Findings of the study overall: Only a handful of AZD1222 recipients tested seropositive at baseline.

Turning to this clone: No antigen is known for it.

Between the trimmed V and J ends, which lost 1 base and 2 bases, there was a span of 11 bases. Germline V gives CDR1 SGHTA, CDR2 FQGNSA. The CDR3 consists of 15 residues. TCRdb's copy holds only in-frame clones and misses some; the assay was immunoSEQ multiplex PCR. This table has approximately 100,000 clones, around 94% appearing once. The genes are TRBV7-2 and TRBJ1-2; D ambiguous. Sequenced here: peripheral blood, sampled on day 0 of AZD1222 vaccination. This TCR was sampled from an adult in good health. Here the CDR3 reads CASSLGAGVNYGYTF. The CDR3 DNA reads TGTGCCAGCAGCTTAGGGGCAGGCGTCAACTATGGCTACACCTTC.